This record concerns one T cell receptor beta chain sequence. The CDR3 spans 15 residues. Germline CDR1 is SGHVS and CDR2 is FNYEAQ. V shed 3 bases and J 6 bases; nucleotides not matched to a gene: 5. These data come from a study of cytomegalovirus exposure and HLA in healthy donors. For the study at large: HLA-typed donors were the source of about 85 million unique TCRs, which an early data release held.

Vbeta (60) and Jbeta (13) primers were used in the PCR. TCRdb's table, derived via immunoSEQ multiplex PCR, lists solely in-frame clones and lacks some. The profile covers some 69,000 clones, with approximately 79% appearing a single time and about 2.7% taken by the ten largest. This sequence joins TRBV7-6 and TRBJ2-2, with TRBD1 identical over 9 bases. The TCR sequence derives from a woman in her twenties or thirties in good health and CMV-seronegative. Sequencing used PBMCs. The CDR3 region has the DNA TGTGCCAGCAGCTTGAATCGACAGGGGGCCGGGGAGCTGTTTTTT. Protein sequence: CASSLNRQGAGELFF.